One sample yielded the 5 T cell receptor beta chains listed below, sequenced in a study of shared clonotypes between healthy human individuals. Sequencing used immunoSEQ multiplex PCR; TCRdb keeps in-frame clones, though not all of them. The profile shows about 2,500,000 clones, 90% to 95% of them singletons. The sequenced sample consisted of naive CD4+ T cells sorted from blood. Noted subset: CD45RA+ positively selected. These receptors were taken from a man between 18 and 29 years old in good health.

The V call is TRBV5-1, the J call TRBJ2-2; D is undetermined. The CDR3 has 12 residues. Trimming stripped 3 bases from V and 3 bases from J, with 3 bases between. CDR1 is SGHRS, CDR2 YFSETQ, per germline. The chain's CDR3 is CASSSHTGELFF. In nucleotides, the CDR3 is TGCGCCAGCAGCTCCCACACCGGGGAGCTGTTTTTT.

V gene TRBV10-3 combines with J gene TRBJ1-6; tentatively, D is TRBD1 (5 bases). Trimming cost V 7 bases and J 6 bases, with 13 bases left between them. Germline V gene data show CDR1 as ENHRY and CDR2 as SYGVKD. The CDR3 runs to 14 residues. This CDR3 reads CAITPGGGNSPLHF. CDR3 sequence (DNA): TGTGCCATCACCCCCGGGGGTGGTAATTCACCCCTCCACTTT.

The V and J genes are TRBV19 and TRBJ1-4; TRBD1 matches 8 bases. Germline CDR1 LNHDA, CDR2 SQIVND (reference sequence). This CDR3 spans 14 amino acids. J lost 7 bases, V lost 7 bases, and 8 bases had no gene match. The CDR3, as DNA: TGTGCCAGTACCAACGCAGGGGGCAGTGAAAAACTGTTTTTT. As protein: CASTNAGGSEKLFF. The variable domain in full, with the rest retrieved from reference TRBV19 and TRBJ1-4, is DGGITQSPKYLFRKEGQNVTLSCEQNLNHDAMYWYRQDPGQGLRLIYYSQIVNDFQKGDIAEGYSVSREKKESFPLTVTSAQKNPTAFYLCASTNAGGSEKLFFGSGTQLSVL.

As to this clone: The same CDR3 also results from other DNA sequences found in this sample. The chain is built from TRBV28 and TRBJ2-7; the D is unclear. CDR1 is MDHEN, CDR2 SYDVKM, per germline. CDR3 length equals 13 residues. Deletions cut 3 bases from V and 3 bases from J, with 9 bases between. In DNA, the CDR3 is TGTGCCAGCAGTTTGGGCGGTTACTACGAGCAGTACTTC. This encodes CASSLGGYYEQYF.

The rearrangement joins TRBV5-1 to TRBJ2-3, with 8 bases aligning to TRBD2. Germline V gene sequence: CDR1 SGHRS, CDR2 YFSETQ. Trimming took 6 bases from V and 0 from J; bases not matched to a gene: 6. The CDR3 runs to 15 residues. Written as DNA, the CDR3 is TGCGCCAGCACCCGGGAGGGGCCAAGCACAGATACGCAGTATTTT. Its translation is CASTREGPSTDTQYF.